This TCR beta chain stems from a study of CD4+ T cells in melanoma. Findings and caveats of the study: Diverse differentiation states were reported for melanoma neoantigen-specific CD4+ T cells. A reported correlation linked neoantigen-specific CD4+ T cells to CD8+, macrophage and B cell function.

Regarding this clone: Its antigen is not known.

Germline V lookup: CDR1 GTSNPN, CDR2 SVGIG (reference sequence). CDR3 size: 13 residues. The V gene lost 2 bases and the J gene lost 5 bases, with 12 bases spanning the gap. Measured with immunoSEQ multiplex PCR; TCRdb has only the in-frame clones, and not every one. The sample has around 110,000 clones, 80% to 95% seen once. The chain employs TRBV30 and TRBJ2-5; TRBD2 is a possible D gene (6 bases). This TCR derives from a human donor with melanoma. Material for sequencing was peripheral blood. CDR3 sequence reads: CAWSHGGRETQYF. The DNA for the CDR3 is TGTGCCTGGAGTCACGGGGGTCGGGAGACCCAGTACTTC.